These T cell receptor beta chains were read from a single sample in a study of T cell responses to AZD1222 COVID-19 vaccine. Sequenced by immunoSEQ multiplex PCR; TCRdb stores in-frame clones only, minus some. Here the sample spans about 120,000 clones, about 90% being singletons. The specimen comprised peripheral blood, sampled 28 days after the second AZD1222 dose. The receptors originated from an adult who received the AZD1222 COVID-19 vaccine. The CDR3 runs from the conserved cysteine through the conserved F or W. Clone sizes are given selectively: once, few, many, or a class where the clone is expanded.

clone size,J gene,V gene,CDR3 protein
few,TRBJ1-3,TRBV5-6,CASSRPGSSGNTIYF
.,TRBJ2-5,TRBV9,CASSVGEGETQYF
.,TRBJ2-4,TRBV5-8,CASRSGGAAKNIQYF
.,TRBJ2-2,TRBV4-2,CASSPWTGELFF
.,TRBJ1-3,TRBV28,CASSLLRGGNTIYF
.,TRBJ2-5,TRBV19,CASSIDRETQYF
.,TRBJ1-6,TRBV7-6,CASSSERPNSPLHF
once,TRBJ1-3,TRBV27,CASSPGQDIGNTIYF
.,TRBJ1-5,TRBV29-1,CSVAEGNQPQHF
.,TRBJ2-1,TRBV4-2,CASSQATKGAGEQFF
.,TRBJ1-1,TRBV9,CASSPQRGGGEEAFF
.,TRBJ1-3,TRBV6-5,CASSRTGLGNTIYF
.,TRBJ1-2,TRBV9,CASSGSTRDRGYHGYTF
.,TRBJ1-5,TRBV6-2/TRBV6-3,CASSYAGRFSQPQHF
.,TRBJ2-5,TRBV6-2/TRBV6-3,CASSSSSGGGETQYF
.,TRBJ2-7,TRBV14,CASSQDLNYEQYF
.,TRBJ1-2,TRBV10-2,CASSESRNRDVWGYTF
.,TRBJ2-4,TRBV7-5,CVRKGQNIQYF
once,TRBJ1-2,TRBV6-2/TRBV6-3,CASSYSTVYGYTF
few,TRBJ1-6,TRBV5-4,CASSFTTGSSPLHF
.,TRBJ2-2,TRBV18,CASSRTGSIGGELFF
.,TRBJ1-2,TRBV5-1,CASSLMGTGANYGYTF
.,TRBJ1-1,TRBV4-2,CASSQVPQANTEAFF
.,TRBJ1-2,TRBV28,CASSLAFISNYGYTF
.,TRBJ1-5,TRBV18,CASSPTRAGGRQPQHF
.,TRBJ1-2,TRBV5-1,CASSLFPAANYGYTF
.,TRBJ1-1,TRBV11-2,CASSLESVTAFF
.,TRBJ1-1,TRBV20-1,CRTGTATEAFF
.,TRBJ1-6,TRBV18,CASSPLDSLNSPLHF
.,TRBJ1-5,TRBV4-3,CASSQEANQPQHF
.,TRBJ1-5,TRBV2,CASSDLGPVQPQHF
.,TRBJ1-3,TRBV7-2,CASSLGTDTGNTIYF
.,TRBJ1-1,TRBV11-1,CASSTLDRPNTEAFF
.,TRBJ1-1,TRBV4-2,CASSGGIEGGDTEAFF
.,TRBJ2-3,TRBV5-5,CASRPGTGTNTDTQYF
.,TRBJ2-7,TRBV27,CASSRGQVASYEQYF
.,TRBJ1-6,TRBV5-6,CASSSGTGESPLHF
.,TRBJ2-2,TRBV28,CASSLAGELFF
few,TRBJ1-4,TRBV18,CASGLSRREDEKLFF
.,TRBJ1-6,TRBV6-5,CASRRDGTGGSPLHF
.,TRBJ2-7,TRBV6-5,CASGRDRTYEQYF
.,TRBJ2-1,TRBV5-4,CASSSPDRGYYNEQFF
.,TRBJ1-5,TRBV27,CASRPQTGTQPQHF
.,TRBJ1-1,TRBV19,CASRTQRGPGTEAFF
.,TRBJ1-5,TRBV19,CASSIMNLGNQPQHF
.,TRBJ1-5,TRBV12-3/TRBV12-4,CASSRGNQPQHF
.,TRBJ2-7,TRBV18,CASSPPGQGVIEQYF
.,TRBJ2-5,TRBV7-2,CASSLAGRAQETQYF
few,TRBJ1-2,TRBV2,CASSEKIRGDYGYTF
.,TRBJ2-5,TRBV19,CASSPRTEETQYF
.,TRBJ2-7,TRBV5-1,CASSAGAGEQYF
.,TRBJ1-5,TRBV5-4,CASSLSPGYSNQPQHF
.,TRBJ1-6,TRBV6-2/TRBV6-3,CASSPTQRPRFHF
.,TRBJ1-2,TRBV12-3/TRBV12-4,CASSPTAFYGYTF
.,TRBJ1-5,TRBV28,CASRTGFGNQPQHF
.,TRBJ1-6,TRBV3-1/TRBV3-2,CASSQKGDGTSPLHF
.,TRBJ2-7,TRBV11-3,CASSLRGDNEQYF
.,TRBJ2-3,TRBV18,CASSPNPGDTQYF
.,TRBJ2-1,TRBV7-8,CASSLTRNEQFF